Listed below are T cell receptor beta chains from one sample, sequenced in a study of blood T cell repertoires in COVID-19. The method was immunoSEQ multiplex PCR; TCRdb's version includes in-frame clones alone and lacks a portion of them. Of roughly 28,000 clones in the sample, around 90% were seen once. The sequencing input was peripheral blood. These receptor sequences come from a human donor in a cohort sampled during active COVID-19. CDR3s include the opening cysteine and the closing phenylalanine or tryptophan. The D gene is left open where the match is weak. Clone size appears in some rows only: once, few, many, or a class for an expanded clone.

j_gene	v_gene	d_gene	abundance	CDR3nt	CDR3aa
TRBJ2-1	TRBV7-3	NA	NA	TGTGCCAGCAGCTTCGCTAGGGGTGAGCAGTTCTTC	CASSFARGEQFF
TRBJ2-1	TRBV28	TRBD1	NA	TGTGCCAGCAGTTCCTACGGACAGGGGGCGTTCAATGAGCAGTTCTTC	CASSSYGQGAFNEQFF
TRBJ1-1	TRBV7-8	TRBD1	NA	TGTGCCAGCAGCTTGACAGGGACCAATCGAGCTTTCTTT	CASSLTGTNRAFF
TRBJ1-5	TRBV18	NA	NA	TGTGCCAGCTCACCAGGGCGGGACAATCAGCCCCAGCATTTT	CASSPGRDNQPQHF
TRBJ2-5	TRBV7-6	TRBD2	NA	TGTGCCAGCAGCTTAAGATGGACTAGAGGGGAGACCCAGTACTTC	CASSLRWTRGETQYF
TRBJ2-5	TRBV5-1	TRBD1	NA	TGCGCCAGCAGCCCGGGACAGCCCCAAGAGACCCAGTACTTC	CASSPGQPQETQYF
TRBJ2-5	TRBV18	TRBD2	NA	TGTGCCAGCTCACCGACGGGGGGTAAAGAGACCCAGTACTTC	CASSPTGGKETQYF
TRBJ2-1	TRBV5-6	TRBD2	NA	TGTGCCAGCAGCTTTAGGCGGGAGGCCATCAATGAGCAGTTCTTC	CASSFRREAINEQFF
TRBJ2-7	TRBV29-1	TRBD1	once	TGCAGCGTTGAAGAGGGGACAGGGGGCCCTTACGAGCAGTACTTC	CSVEEGTGGPYEQYF
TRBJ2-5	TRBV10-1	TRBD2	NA	TGCGCCAGCAGTGAGGTAGCGGGAGGGCCTTCGACCCAGTACTTC	CASSEVAGGPSTQYF
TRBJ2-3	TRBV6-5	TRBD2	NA	TGTGCCAGCCTTCCACTAGCGGGAGAATCTACGCAGTATTTT	CASLPLAGESTQYF
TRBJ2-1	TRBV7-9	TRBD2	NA	TGTGCCAGCAGCTCATTCCTAGCGGGAGGACCCAATGAGCAGTTCTTC	CASSSFLAGGPNEQFF
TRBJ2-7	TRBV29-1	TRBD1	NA	TGCAGCGTATCCGAGACCGGGACAGGGTCGGGGGAGCAGTACTTC	CSVSETGTGSGEQYF
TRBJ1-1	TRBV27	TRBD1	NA	TGTGCCAGCAAGCTCTACAGGGGCATGACTGAAGCTTTCTTT	CASKLYRGMTEAFF
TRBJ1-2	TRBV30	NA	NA	TGTGCCTGGAGTGTTGCAGGACTCAACTATGGCTACACCTTC	CAWSVAGLNYGYTF
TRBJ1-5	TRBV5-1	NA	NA	TGCGCCAGCAGCTTGGGTGCGGGGAGCAATCAGCCCCAGCATTTT	CASSLGAGSNQPQHF
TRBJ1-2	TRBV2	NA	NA	TGTGCCAGCGGGGGAGGGGGTACCTTC	CASGGGGTF
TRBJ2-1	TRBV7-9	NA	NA	TGTGCCAGCAGCTTACTCTTCAGGGGTTCAATTTGGGAGCAGTTCTTC	CASSLLFRGSIWEQFF
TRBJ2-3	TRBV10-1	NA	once	TGCGCCACGGGATCCGGACCAGAAAACACAGATACGCAGTATTTT	CATGSGPENTDTQYF
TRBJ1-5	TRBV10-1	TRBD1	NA	TGCGCCAGCAGTGTCCCCCAGACAGGGACCCGGCAGCCCCAGCATTTT	CASSVPQTGTRQPQHF
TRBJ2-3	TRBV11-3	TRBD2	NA	TGTGCCAGCAGCTTCGGCGGGAGTGGGAGCACAGATACGCAGTATTTT	CASSFGGSGSTDTQYF
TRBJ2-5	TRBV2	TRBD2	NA	TGTGCCAGCAGCTCGCGGGGGGGCCGGGAGACCCAGTACTTC	CASSSRGGRETQYF
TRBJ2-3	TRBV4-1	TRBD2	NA	TGCGCCAGCAGCCAAGATCCCCCTAGCGGGGGGGAGGATACGCAGTATTTT	CASSQDPPSGGEDTQYF
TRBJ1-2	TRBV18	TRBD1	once	TGTGCCAGCTCGGACGGGACAGACCTTAACTATGGCTACACCTTC	CASSDGTDLNYGYTF
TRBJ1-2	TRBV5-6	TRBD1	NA	TGTGCCAGCAGCTCAGGACAGGGGGCGTTTGGCTACACCTTC	CASSSGQGAFGYTF
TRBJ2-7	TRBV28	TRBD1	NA	TGTGCCAGCAGTTTATGGAGGACAGGTAACTACGAGCAGTACTTC	CASSLWRTGNYEQYF
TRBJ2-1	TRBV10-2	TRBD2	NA	TGCGCCAGCAAACTAGCGGGAGGGGATGAGCAGTTCTTC	CASKLAGGDEQFF
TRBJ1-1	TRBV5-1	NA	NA	TGCGCCAGCAGCTTGGGGCCTGGGGACAATGAAGCTTTCTTT	CASSLGPGDNEAFF
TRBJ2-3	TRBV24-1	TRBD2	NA	TGTGCCACCAGTGACCCCGGACTAGCGGATACGCAGTATTTT	CATSDPGLADTQYF
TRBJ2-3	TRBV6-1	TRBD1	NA	TGTGCCAGCAGTGAAAGGACAGGGGTCACAGATACGCAGTATTTT	CASSERTGVTDTQYF
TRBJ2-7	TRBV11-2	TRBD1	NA	TGTGCCAGCAGCTTAACAGGGGGATTAACCTACGAGCAGTACTTC	CASSLTGGLTYEQYF
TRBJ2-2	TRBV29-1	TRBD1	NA	TGCAGCGCTACAGGGGGCGCAAACACCGGGGAGCTGTTTTTT	CSATGGANTGELFF
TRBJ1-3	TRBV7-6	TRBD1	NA	TGTGCCAGCAGCTTAGAGAGGACAGGGGTTGGAAACACCATATATTTT	CASSLERTGVGNTIYF
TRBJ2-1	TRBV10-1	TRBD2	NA	TGCGCCAGCAGTGATCCGGCTAGCGGGTACAATGAGCAGTTCTTC	CASSDPASGYNEQFF
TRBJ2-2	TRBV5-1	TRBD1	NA	TGCGCCAGCAGCTTGGGGGCGACAGGGGTCACCGGGGAGCTGTTTTTT	CASSLGATGVTGELFF
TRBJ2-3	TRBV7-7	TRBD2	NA	TGTGCCAGCAGCTTAGGACTAGCGGGGGGCCAGGAGGCAGATACGCAGTATTTT	CASSLGLAGGQEADTQYF
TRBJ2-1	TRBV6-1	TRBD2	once	TGTGCCAGCAGTGAACTAGCGGTTAGCTCCTACAATGAGCAGTTCTTC	CASSELAVSSYNEQFF
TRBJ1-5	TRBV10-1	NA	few	TGCGCCAGCAGCGCAGGGGTAGGTCAGCCCCAGCATTTT	CASSAGVGQPQHF
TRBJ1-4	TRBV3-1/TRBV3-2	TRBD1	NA	TGTGCCAGCAGAGAACAGGGGACTAATGAAAAACTGTTTTTT	CASREQGTNEKLFF
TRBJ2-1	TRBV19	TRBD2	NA	TGTGCCAGTAGTCCGCTTCCTGGACTAGCGGCCGATGAGCAGTTCTTC	CASSPLPGLAADEQFF
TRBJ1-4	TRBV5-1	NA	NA	TGCGCCAGCAGCTTGGTCTCCAGGGCTGATGAAAAACTGTTTTTT	CASSLVSRADEKLFF
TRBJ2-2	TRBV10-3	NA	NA	TGTGCCTCGCAAAAGACAGGCAAGGACACCGGGGAGCTGTTTTTT	CASQKTGKDTGELFF
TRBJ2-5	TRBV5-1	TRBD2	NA	TGCGCCAGCAGCTCGGGACTAGCTTTCCAAGAGACCCAGTACTTC	CASSSGLAFQETQYF
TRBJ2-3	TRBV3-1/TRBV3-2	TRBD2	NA	TGTGCCAGCGGATCCCAGGCGGGAGTCTCAGATACGCAGTATTTT	CASGSQAGVSDTQYF
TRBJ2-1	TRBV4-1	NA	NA	TGCGCCAGCAGCCAAGAGCCCCACTACACGCGTCAGGGGAATGAGCAGTTCTTC	CASSQEPHYTRQGNEQFF
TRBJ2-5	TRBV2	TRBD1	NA	TGTGCCAGCAGTGGAAGACAGGGGGAAGAGACCCAGTACTTC	CASSGRQGEETQYF
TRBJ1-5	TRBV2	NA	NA	TGTGCCAGCAGTGACAGGGCCCGAAATCAGCCCCAGCATTTT	CASSDRARNQPQHF
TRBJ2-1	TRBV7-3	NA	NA	TGTGCCAGCAGCCCTTCGCCTGGGGGGAGCGGACCAGATGAGCAGTTCTTC	CASSPSPGGSGPDEQFF
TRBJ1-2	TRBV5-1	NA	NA	TGCGCCAGCAGCTTCCCGGACAGCAGCCCCTATGGCTACACCTTC	CASSFPDSSPYGYTF
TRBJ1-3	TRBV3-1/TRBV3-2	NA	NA	TGTGCCAGCAGCCAACACTCAGGGGCTGGAAACACCATATATTTT	CASSQHSGAGNTIYF
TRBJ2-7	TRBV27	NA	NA	TGTGCCAGCAGTTTTGGTCCTATGAGCTCCTACGAGCAGTACTTC	CASSFGPMSSYEQYF